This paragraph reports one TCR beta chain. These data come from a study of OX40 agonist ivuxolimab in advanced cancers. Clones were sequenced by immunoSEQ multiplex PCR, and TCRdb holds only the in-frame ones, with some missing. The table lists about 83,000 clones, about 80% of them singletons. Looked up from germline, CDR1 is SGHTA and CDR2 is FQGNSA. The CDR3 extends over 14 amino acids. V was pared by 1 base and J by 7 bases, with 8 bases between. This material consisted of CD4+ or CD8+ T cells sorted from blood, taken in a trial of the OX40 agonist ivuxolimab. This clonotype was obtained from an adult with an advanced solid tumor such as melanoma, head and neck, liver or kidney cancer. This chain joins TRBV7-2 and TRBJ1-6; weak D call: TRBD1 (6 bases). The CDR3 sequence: CASSLEQGNSPLHF. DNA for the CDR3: TGTGCCAGCAGCTTAGAACAGGGCAATTCACCCCTCCACTTT.